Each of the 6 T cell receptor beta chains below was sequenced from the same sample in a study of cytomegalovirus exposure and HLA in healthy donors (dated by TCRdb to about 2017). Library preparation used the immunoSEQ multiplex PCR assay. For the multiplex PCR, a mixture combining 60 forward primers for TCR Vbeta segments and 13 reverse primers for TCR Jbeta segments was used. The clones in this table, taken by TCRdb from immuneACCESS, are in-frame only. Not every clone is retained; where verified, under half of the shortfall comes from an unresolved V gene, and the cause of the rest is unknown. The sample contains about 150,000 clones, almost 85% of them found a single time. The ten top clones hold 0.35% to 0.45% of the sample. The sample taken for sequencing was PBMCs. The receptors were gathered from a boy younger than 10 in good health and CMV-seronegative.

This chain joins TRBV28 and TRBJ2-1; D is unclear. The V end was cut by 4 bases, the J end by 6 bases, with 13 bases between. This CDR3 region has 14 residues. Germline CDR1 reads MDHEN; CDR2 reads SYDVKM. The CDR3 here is CASSSVNLSNEQFF. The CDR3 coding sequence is TGTGCCAGCAGTTCGGTAAATTTGTCCAATGAGCAGTTCTTC.

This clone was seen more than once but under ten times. The CDR3 DNA follows: TGCAGCGTAGGGACGGGGGGTCCGAAGTACTTC. Translated, it gives CSVGTGGPKYF. The chain uses TRBV29-1 and TRBJ2-5; 7 nucleotides align to TRBD2. The CDR3 runs 11 residues. Trimming at V came to 6 bases and at J to 12 bases, leaving 10 bases not matched to a gene. Germline V gene sequence: CDR1 SQVTM, CDR2 ANQGSEA.

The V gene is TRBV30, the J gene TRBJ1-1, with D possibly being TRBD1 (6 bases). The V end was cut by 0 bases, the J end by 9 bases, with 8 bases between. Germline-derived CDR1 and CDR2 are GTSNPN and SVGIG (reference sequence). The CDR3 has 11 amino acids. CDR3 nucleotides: TGTGCCTGGAGTGTACAGGGTCAAGCTTTCTTT. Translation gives CAWSVQGQAFF. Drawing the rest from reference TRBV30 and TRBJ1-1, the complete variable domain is SQTIHQWPATLVQPVGSPLSLECTVEGTSNPNLYWYRQAAGRGLQLLFYSVGIGQISSEVPQNLSASRPQDRQFILSSKKLLLSDSGFYLCAWSVQGQAFFGQGTRLTVV.

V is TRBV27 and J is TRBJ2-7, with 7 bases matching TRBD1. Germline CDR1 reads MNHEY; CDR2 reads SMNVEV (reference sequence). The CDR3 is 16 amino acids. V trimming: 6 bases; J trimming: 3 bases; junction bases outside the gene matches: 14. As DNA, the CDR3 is TGTGCCAGCAGCCAACAGGGGATAATGGCCCACTACGAGCAGTACTTC. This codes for CASSQQGIMAHYEQYF.

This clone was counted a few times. CDR3 in DNA: TGCGCCAGCAGCCAGGGGGCGGACAGCTCCTACGAGCAGTACTTC. As protein: CASSQGADSSYEQYF. V usage is TRBV4-1 and J usage is TRBJ2-7; tentative D call: TRBD1 (6 bases). Trimming stripped 3 bases from V and 0 bases from J, with 12 bases between. The germline V gene has CDR1 MGHRA and CDR2 YSYEKL. The CDR3 spans 15 residues.

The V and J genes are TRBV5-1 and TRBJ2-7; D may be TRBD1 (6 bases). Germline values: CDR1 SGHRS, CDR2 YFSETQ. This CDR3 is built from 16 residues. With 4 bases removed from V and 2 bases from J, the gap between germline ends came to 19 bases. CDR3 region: CASSPGQTGRPYEQYF. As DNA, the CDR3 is TGCGCCAGCAGCCCCGGACAGACCGGGCGACCCTACGAGCAGTACTTC.